The rows below give T cell receptor beta chains drawn from one sample of a study of blood T cell repertoires in COVID-19. Some clones are missing from TCRdb's copy, which holds only in-frame ones; the method was immunoSEQ multiplex PCR. The data show more than 250,000 clones, with 87% seen just once and about 5.7% held by the top ten. Sequencing used PBMCs or T cells enriched from blood (not recorded which). These receptors were obtained from a woman in her thirties who had recovered from COVID-19. The CDR3 runs from the conserved cysteine through the conserved F or W. Fields, in order: D gene, V gene, CDR3 length, J gene, CDR3 protein. The D gene is left open where the match is weak.

>-|TRBV5-6|14|TRBJ1-2
CASSPRGANYGYTF
>TRBD2|TRBV3-1/TRBV3-2|18|TRBJ2-1
CASSHAATLTSGGAPQFF
>TRBD2|TRBV18|14|TRBJ2-7
CASSRGGDSYEQYF
>-|TRBV5-5|13|TRBJ2-2
CASSLRESGELFF
>TRBD1|TRBV11-2|14|TRBJ1-2
CASRYPGQIYGYTF
>TRBD1|TRBV2|14|TRBJ2-7
CASTLGTAPYEQYF
>-|TRBV7-9|15|TRBJ1-1
CASSSMRQENTEAFF
>TRBD1|TRBV10-3|16|TRBJ1-5
CAISESIGGSGQPQHF
>-|TRBV5-1|14|TRBJ1-1
CASSLDTGSREAFF
>TRBD1|TRBV3-1/TRBV3-2|16|TRBJ1-2
CASSQDYRGANYGYTF
>-|TRBV10-2|13|TRBJ1-1
CASSAQGYTEAFF
>TRBD1|TRBV6-5|15|TRBJ1-5
CASSYGTALNQPQHF
>-|TRBV14|15|TRBJ1-3
CASSQEAGTGNTIYF
>TRBD1|TRBV5-1|15|TRBJ1-4
CASSSPGQIPEKLFF
>TRBD1|TRBV4-1|17|TRBJ2-7
CASSQDWVGTGTYEQYF
>TRBD2|TRBV7-2|16|TRBJ2-5
CASSPQTSGGRETQYF
>-|TRBV4-1|15|TRBJ1-1
CASSLRDTVNTEAFF
>-|TRBV4-3|13|TRBJ1-1
CASSPGGRTEAFF